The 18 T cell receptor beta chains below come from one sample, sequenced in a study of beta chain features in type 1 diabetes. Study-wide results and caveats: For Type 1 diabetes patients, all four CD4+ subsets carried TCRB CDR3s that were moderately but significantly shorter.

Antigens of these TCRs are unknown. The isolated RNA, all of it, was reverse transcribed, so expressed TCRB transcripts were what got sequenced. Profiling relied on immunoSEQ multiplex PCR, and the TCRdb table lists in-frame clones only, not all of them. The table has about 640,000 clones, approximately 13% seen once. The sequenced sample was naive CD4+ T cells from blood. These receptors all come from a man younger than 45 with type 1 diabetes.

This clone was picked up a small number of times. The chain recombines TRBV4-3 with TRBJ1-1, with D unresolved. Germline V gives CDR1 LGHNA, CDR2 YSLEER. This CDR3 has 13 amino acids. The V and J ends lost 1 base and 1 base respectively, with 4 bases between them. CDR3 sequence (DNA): TGCGCCAGCAGCCAAGGGGCGAACACTGAAGCTTTCTTT. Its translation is CASSQGANTEAFF.

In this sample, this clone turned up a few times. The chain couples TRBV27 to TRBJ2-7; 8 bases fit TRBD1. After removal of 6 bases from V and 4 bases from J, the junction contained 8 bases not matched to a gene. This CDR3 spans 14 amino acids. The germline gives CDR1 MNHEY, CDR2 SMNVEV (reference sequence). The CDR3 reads CASSVRTGLYEQYF. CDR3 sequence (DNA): TGTGCCAGCAGCGTACGGACAGGGCTGTACGAGCAGTACTTC.

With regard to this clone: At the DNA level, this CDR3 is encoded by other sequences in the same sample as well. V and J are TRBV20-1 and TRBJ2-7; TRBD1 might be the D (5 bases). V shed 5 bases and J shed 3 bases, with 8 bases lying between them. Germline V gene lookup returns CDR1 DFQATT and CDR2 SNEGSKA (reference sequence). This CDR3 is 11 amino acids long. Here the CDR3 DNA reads TGCAGTGCTTCCGACAGCTACGAGCAGTACTTC. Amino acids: CSASDSYEQYF.

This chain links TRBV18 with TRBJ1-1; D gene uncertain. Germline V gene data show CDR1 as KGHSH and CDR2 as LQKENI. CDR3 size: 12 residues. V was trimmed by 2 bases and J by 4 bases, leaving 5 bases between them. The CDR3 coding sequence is TGTGCCAGCTCACCAGGGCTCACTGAAGCTTTCTTT. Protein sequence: CASSPGLTEAFF.

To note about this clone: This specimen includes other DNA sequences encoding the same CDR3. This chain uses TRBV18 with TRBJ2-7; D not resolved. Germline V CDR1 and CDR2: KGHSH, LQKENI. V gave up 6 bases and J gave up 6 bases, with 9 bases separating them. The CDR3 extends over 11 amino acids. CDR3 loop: CASSPGAEQYF. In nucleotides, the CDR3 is TGTGCCAGCTCGCCCGGTGCCGAGCAGTACTTC.

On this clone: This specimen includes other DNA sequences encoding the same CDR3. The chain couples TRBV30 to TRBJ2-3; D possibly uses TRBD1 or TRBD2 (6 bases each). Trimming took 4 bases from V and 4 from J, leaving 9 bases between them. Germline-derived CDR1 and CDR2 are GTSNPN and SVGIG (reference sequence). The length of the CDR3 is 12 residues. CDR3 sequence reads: CAWTGGADTQYF. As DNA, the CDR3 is TGTGCCTGGACCGGGGGCGCAGATACGCAGTATTTT. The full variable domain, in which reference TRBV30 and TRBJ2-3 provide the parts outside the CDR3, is SQTIHQWPATLVQPVGSPLSLECTVEGTSNPNLYWYRQAAGRGLQLLFYSVGIGQISSEVPQNLSASRPQDRQFILSSKKLLLSDSGFYLCAWTGGADTQYFGPGTRLTVL.

In nucleotides, the CDR3 is TGTGCCTGGATCCGGGTAAGGGTCCCTTATGGCTACACCTTC. Its protein product is CAWIRVRVPYGYTF. V and J are TRBV30 and TRBJ1-2, with D unresolved. The V end was cut by 4 bases, the J end by 5 bases, with 17 bases between. Germline assignment: CDR1 GTSNPN and CDR2 SVGIG (reference sequence). This CDR3 spans 14 amino acids.

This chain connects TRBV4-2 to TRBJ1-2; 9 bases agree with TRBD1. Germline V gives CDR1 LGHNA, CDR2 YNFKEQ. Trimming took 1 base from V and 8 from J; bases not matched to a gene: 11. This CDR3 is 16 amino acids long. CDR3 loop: CASSQAWGQGERGYTF. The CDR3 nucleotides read TGTGCCAGCAGCCAAGCTTGGGGACAGGGTGAACGGGGCTACACCTTC.

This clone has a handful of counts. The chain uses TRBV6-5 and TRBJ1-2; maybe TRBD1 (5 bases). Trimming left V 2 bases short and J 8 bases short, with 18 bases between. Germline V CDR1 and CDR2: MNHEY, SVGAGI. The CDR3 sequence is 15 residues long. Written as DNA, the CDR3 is TGTGCCAGCAGTTACGTGCAGGGAGCCTCGGGCGGCTACACCTTC. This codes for CASSYVQGASGGYTF.

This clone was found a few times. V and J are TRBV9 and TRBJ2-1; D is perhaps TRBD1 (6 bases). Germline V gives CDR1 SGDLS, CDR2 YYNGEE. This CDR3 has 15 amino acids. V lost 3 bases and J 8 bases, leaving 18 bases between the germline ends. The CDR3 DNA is TGTGCCAGCAGCGCCACCCCCGGGACATCTCATGAGCAGTTCTTC. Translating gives CASSATPGTSHEQFF. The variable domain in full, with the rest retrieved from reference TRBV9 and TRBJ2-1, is DSGVTQTPKHLITATGQRVTLRCSPRSGDLSVYWYQQSLDQGLQFLIQYYNGEERAKGNILERFSAQQFPDLHSELNLSSLELGDSALYFCASSATPGTSHEQFFGPGTRLTVL.

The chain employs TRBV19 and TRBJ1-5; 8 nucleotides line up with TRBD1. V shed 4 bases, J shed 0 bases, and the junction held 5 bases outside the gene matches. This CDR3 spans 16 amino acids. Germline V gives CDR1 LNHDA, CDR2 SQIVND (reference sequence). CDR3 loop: CASSNQGASSNQPQHF. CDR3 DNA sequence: TGTGCCAGTAGTAACCAGGGGGCGTCTAGCAATCAGCCCCAGCATTTT.

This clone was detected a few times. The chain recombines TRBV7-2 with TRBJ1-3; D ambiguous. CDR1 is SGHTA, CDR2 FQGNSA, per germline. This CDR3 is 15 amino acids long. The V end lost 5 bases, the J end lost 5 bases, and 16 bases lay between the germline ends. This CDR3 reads CASSGKVTERNTIYF. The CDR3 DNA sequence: TGTGCCAGCAGCGGAAAGGTGACCGAGAGAAACACCATATATTTT.

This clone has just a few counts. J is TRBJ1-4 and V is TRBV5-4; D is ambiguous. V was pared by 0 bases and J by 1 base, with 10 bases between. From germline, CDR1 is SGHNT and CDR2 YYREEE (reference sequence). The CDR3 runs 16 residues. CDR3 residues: CASSLDPGGTNEKLFF. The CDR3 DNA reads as TGTGCCAGCAGCTTGGATCCGGGAGGAACTAATGAAAAACTGTTTTTT.

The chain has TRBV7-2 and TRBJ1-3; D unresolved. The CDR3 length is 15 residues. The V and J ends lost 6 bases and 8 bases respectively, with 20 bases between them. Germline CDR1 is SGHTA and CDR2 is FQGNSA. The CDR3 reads CASRRRGPKGDTIYF. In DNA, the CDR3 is TGTGCCAGCAGGAGAAGAGGACCCAAGGGAGACACCATATATTTT. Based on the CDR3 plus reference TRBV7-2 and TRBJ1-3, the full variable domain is GAGVSQSPSNKVTEKGKDVELRCDPISGHTALYWYRQSLGQGLEFLIYFQGNSAPDKSGLPSDRFSAERTGGSVSTLTIQRTQQEDSAVYLCASRRRGPKGDTIYFGEGSWLTVV.

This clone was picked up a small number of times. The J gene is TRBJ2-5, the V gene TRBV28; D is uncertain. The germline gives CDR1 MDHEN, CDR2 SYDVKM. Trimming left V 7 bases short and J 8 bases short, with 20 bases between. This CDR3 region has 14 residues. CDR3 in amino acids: CASTSWVSLQTQYF. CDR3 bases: TGTGCCAGCACCAGTTGGGTCAGTCTTCAAACCCAGTACTTC. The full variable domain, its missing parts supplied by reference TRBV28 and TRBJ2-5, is DVKVTQSSRYLVKRTGEKVFLECVQDMDHENMFWYRQDPGLGLRLIYFSYDVKMKEKGDIPEGYSVSREKKERFSLILESASTNQTSMYLCASTSWVSLQTQYFGPGTRLLVL.

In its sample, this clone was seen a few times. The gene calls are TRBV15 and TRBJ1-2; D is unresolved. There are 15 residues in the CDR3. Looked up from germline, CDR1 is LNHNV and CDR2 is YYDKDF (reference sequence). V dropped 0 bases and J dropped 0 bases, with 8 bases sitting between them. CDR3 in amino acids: CATSRDHGANYGYTF. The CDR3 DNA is TGTGCCACCAGCAGAGATCATGGGGCTAACTATGGCTACACCTTC. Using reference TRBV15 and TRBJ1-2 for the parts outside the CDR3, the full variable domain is DAMVIQNPRYQVTQFGKPVTLSCSQTLNHNVMYWYQQKSSQAPKLLFHYYDKDFNNEADTPDNFQSRRPNTSFCFLDIRSPGLGDTAMYLCATSRDHGANYGYTFGSGTRLTVV.

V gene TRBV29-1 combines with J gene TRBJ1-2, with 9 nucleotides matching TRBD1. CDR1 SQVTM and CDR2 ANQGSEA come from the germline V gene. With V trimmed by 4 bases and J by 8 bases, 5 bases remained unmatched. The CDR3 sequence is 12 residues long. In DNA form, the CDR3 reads TGCAGCGTTGTCCGACAGGGGGACGGCTACACCTTC. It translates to CSVVRQGDGYTF.

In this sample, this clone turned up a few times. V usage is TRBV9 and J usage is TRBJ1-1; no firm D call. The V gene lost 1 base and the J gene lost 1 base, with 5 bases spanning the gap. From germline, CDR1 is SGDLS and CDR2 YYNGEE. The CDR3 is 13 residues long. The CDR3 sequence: CASSVTGNTEAFF. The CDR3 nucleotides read TGTGCCAGCAGCGTAACGGGGAACACTGAAGCTTTCTTT. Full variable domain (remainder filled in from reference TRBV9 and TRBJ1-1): DSGVTQTPKHLITATGQRVTLRCSPRSGDLSVYWYQQSLDQGLQFLIQYYNGEERAKGNILERFSAQQFPDLHSELNLSSLELGDSALYFCASSVTGNTEAFFGQGTRLTVV.